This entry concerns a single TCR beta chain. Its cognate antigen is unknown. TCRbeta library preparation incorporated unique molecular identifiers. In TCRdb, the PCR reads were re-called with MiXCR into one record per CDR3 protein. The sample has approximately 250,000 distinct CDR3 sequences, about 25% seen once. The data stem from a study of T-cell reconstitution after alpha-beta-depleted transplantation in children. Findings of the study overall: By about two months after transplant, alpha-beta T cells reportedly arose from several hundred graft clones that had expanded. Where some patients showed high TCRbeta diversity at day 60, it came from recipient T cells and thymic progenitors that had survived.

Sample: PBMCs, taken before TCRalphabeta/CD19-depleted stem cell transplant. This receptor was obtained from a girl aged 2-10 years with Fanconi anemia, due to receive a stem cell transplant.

The CDR3 spells CSVEDTDLLYYGYTF. The DNA of the CDR3 is TGCAGCGTTGAAGACACGGACCTACTGTACTATGGCTACACCTTC. The J gene is TRBJ1-2, the V gene TRBV29-1; D gene uncertain. This CDR3 is 15 amino acids long. CDR1 SQVTM and CDR2 ANQGSEA come from the germline V gene. Trimming pared 0 bases from V and 3 bases from J, leaving 14 bases between. The full variable domain, rest sourced from reference TRBV29-1 and TRBJ1-2, is SAVISQKPSRDICQRGTSLTIQCQVDSQVTMMFWYRQQPGQSLTLIATANQGSEATYESGFVIDKFPISRPNLTFSTLTVSNMSPEDSSIYLCSVEDTDLLYYGYTFGSGTRLTVV.